Listed below are T cell receptor beta chains from one sample, sequenced in a study of blood T cell repertoires in COVID-19. Sequenced by immunoSEQ multiplex PCR; TCRdb stores in-frame clones only, minus some. The table has over 40,000 clones, about nine tenths seen once; the top ten hold under 6.5%. The specimen sequenced was peripheral blood. These receptors were taken from a man in his 70s with acute or convalescent COVID-19. The CDR3 runs from the conserved cysteine through the conserved F or W. The D gene is left open where the match is weak. Some rows mark clone size as missing; the rest say once, few, many or name a class of expanded clone.

TRBV11-2	NA	TRBJ1-3	NA	CASSLQGNTIYF	TGTGCCAGCAGCTTACAGGGAAACACCATATATTTT
TRBV27	NA	TRBJ2-3	TRBD1	CASSSRGISTDTQYF	TGTGCCAGCAGTTCCAGGGGGATTAGCACAGATACGCAGTATTTT
TRBV2	NA	TRBJ1-5	NA	CASSVQGSQPQHF	TGTGCCAGCAGTGTACAGGGTTCTCAGCCCCAGCATTTT
TRBV11-2	NA	TRBJ2-5	TRBD2	CASSLGRGGLETQYF	TGTGCCAGCAGCTTAGGGCGGGGGGGCCTAGAGACCCAGTACTTC
TRBV5-7	NA	TRBJ1-2	NA	CASSLMRGGGGYGYTF	TGTGCCAGCAGCTTAATGAGGGGGGGAGGTGGCTATGGCTACACCTTC
TRBV10-3	NA	TRBJ1-6	NA	CAIRAVVQGNSPLHF	TGTGCCATCAGGGCCGTAGTGCAGGGTAATTCACCCCTCCACTTT
TRBV5-8	few	TRBJ1-5	NA	CASSLVRREAPQHF	TGTGCCAGCAGCTTGGTGAGGAGAGAAGCCCCCCAGCATTTT
TRBV5-6	NA	TRBJ2-1	NA	CASSLGLSSYNEQFF	TGTGCCAGCAGCCTGGGACTGAGCTCCTACAATGAGCAGTTCTTC
TRBV5-5	NA	TRBJ1-6	NA	CASSLAASGQWSPLHF	TGTGCCAGCAGCTTGGCGGCTTCGGGTCAATGGTCACCCCTCCACTTT
TRBV28	NA	TRBJ2-7	TRBD2	CASSPGGFVYEQYF	TGTGCCAGCAGCCCGGGAGGTTTTGTCTACGAGCAGTACTTC
TRBV5-4	NA	TRBJ1-4	TRBD1	CASSPNRGFNEKLFF	TGTGCCAGCAGCCCAAACAGGGGGTTTAATGAAAAACTGTTTTTT
TRBV6-5	NA	TRBJ1-2	TRBD1	CASSYSTGGYYGYTF	TGTGCCAGCAGTTACTCGACAGGGGGCTACTATGGCTACACCTTC
TRBV18	NA	TRBJ1-1	NA	CASSGIQSRRDTEAFF	TGTGCCAGCTCAGGAATTCAGTCTCGGAGGGACACTGAAGCTTTCTTT
TRBV24-1	NA	TRBJ2-2	TRBD1	CATSDPTGGLSGELFF	TGTGCCACCAGTGACCCGACAGGGGGCTTATCCGGGGAGCTGTTTTTT
TRBV3-1/TRBV3-2	NA	TRBJ1-2	NA	CASSQRGYEDPYGYTF	TGTGCCAGCAGCCAAAGGGGTTATGAGGACCCCTATGGCTACACCTTC
TRBV27	NA	TRBJ1-1	TRBD1	CASSPRTGRPTEAFF	TGTGCCAGCAGTCCACGGACAGGGAGGCCCACTGAAGCTTTCTTT
TRBV2	once	TRBJ2-5	TRBD2	CASNPPAGVPGETQYF	TGTGCCAGCAACCCTCCAGCGGGGGTCCCGGGTGAGACCCAGTACTTC
TRBV5-8	NA	TRBJ1-2	TRBD1	CASSLRRGIGYGYTF	TGTGCCAGCAGCTTACGCAGGGGGATAGGATATGGCTACACCTTC
TRBV18	NA	TRBJ2-7	NA	CASSEDFYEQYF	TGTGCCAGCTCAGAAGACTTCTACGAGCAGTACTTC
TRBV3-1/TRBV3-2	few	TRBJ1-4	NA	CASSPAGTPEKLFF	TGTGCCAGCAGCCCAGCGGGGACACCCGAAAAACTGTTTTTT
TRBV14	NA	TRBJ1-5	NA	CASSQDEVQPQHF	TGTGCCAGCAGCCAAGACGAGGTTCAGCCCCAGCATTTT
TRBV27	NA	TRBJ1-5	TRBD1	CASSPQGAGQPQHF	TGTGCCAGCAGTCCACAGGGGGCGGGTCAGCCCCAGCATTTT
TRBV18	NA	TRBJ1-5	NA	CASSESGSRNQPQHF	TGTGCCAGCTCAGAATCAGGGTCTCGCAATCAGCCCCAGCATTTT
TRBV7-8	NA	TRBJ2-2	NA	CASSIQNTGELFF	TGTGCCAGCAGCATACAGAACACCGGGGAGCTGTTTTTT
TRBV7-2	NA	TRBJ1-2	TRBD1	CASSPRQGANYGYTF	TGTGCCAGCAGCCCCCGACAGGGGGCCAACTATGGCTACACCTTC
TRBV7-9	NA	TRBJ2-7	NA	CASTETLNYEQYF	TGTGCCAGCACCGAGACTTTGAACTACGAGCAGTACTTC
TRBV27	NA	TRBJ1-2	NA	CASSLAGHLDGYTF	TGTGCCAGCAGTTTGGCAGGGCATTTGGACGGCTACACCTTC
TRBV13	NA	TRBJ2-3	TRBD2	CASKKARGASTDTQYF	TGTGCCAGCAAGAAGGCGCGGGGGGCCTCCACAGATACGCAGTATTTT
TRBV7-8	NA	TRBJ2-7	TRBD2	CASSSGLAGAYEQYF	TGTGCCAGCAGCTCAGGACTAGCGGGGGCCTACGAGCAGTACTTC
TRBV18	NA	TRBJ2-1	TRBD1	CASSPPRTGTGDNEQFF	TGTGCCAGCTCACCACCAAGGACCGGGACAGGGGACAATGAGCAGTTCTTC
TRBV4-1	NA	TRBJ2-1	NA	CASSQLGVEQFF	TGCGCCAGCAGCCAGTTAGGGGTTGAGCAGTTCTTC
TRBV18	NA	TRBJ1-6	NA	CASSPNGQNSPLHF	TGTGCCAGCTCACCGAACGGACAGAATTCACCCCTCCACTTT
TRBV30	NA	TRBJ2-3	TRBD1	CAWSVKGATDTQYF	TGTGCCTGGAGTGTTAAGGGGGCAACAGATACGCAGTATTTT
TRBV18	NA	TRBJ1-3	NA	CASSPDPGSGNTIYF	TGTGCCAGCTCACCAGATCCGGGCTCTGGAAACACCATATATTTT
TRBV5-1	NA	TRBJ1-1	NA	CASSLVQANTEAFF	TGCGCCAGCAGCTTGGTACAGGCGAACACTGAAGCTTTCTTT
TRBV6-1	once	TRBJ1-4	TRBD1	CASSGTGGRTNEKLFF	TGTGCCAGCAGTGGTACAGGGGGACGAACTAATGAAAAACTGTTTTTT
TRBV18	NA	TRBJ1-2	TRBD1	CASSPGQGWSYGYTF	TGTGCCAGCTCGCCGGGACAGGGATGGTCCTATGGCTACACCTTC
TRBV11-2	NA	TRBJ2-7	NA	CASSSILGYIGVAVYEQYF	TGTGCCAGCAGCTCTATATTGGGGTACATAGGGGTAGCAGTCTACGAGCAGTACTTC
TRBV5-1	once	TRBJ2-5	TRBD2	CASSSGLAGAFYQETQYF	TGCGCCAGCAGCTCCGGACTAGCGGGGGCCTTCTACCAAGAGACCCAGTACTTC
TRBV24-1	NA	TRBJ2-1	NA	CATSRANSHNEQFF	TGTGCCACCAGCCGAGCTAATTCCCACAATGAGCAGTTCTTC
TRBV5-4	NA	TRBJ1-1	TRBD1	CASRVAGTGNTEAFF	TGTGCCAGCAGGGTTGCGGGGACAGGGAACACTGAAGCTTTCTTT
TRBV19	NA	TRBJ2-6	NA	CARHAGPNSGANVLTF	TGTGCCAGACACGCGGGTCCCAACTCTGGGGCCAACGTCCTGACTTTC
TRBV6-5	few	TRBJ1-2	TRBD1	CASSYTGQGAGYTF	TGTGCCAGCAGTTACACCGGACAGGGCGCTGGCTACACCTTC
TRBV9	NA	TRBJ1-2	NA	CASSVAGANYGYTF	TGTGCCAGCAGCGTAGCAGGGGCTAACTATGGCTACACCTTC
TRBV3-1/TRBV3-2	NA	TRBJ2-7	TRBD2	CASSPSRLAGMGQYF	TGTGCCAGCAGCCCCTCGCGACTAGCGGGCATGGGGCAGTACTTC
TRBV11-2	NA	TRBJ2-2	NA	CASSPSFAGELFF	TGTGCCAGCAGCCCGTCCTTCGCCGGGGAGCTGTTTTTT
TRBV6-2/TRBV6-3	NA	TRBJ2-1	TRBD2	CASSYPGTSGFNEQFF	TGTGCCAGCAGTTACCCCGGGACTAGCGGGTTTAATGAGCAGTTCTTC
TRBV7-9	NA	TRBJ2-3	NA	CASSSSSVAFPDTQYF	TGTGCCAGCAGCTCCTCTTCGGTTGCCTTCCCAGATACGCAGTATTTT
TRBV6-5	NA	TRBJ2-5	NA	CASSYGTQETQYF	TGTGCCAGCAGCTACGGTACTCAAGAGACCCAGTACTTC
TRBV20-1	NA	TRBJ1-3	NA	CSASQGLEGNTIYF	TGCAGTGCTAGTCAGGGCTTGGAAGGAAACACCATATATTTT
TRBV5-5	NA	TRBJ2-7	TRBD2	CASSLLPSGGAGNEQYF	TGTGCCAGCAGCTTGCTCCCGAGCGGGGGGGCGGGCAACGAGCAGTACTTC
TRBV29-1	once	TRBJ2-3	NA	CSVVTIAVVADTQYF	TGCAGCGTTGTAACGATTGCGGTGGTTGCAGATACGCAGTATTTT
TRBV21-1	NA	TRBJ2-3	NA	CASSRKSGETVKDTQYF	TGTGCCAGCAGTAGAAAAAGCGGGGAGACAGTCAAAGATACGCAGTATTTT
TRBV4-2	NA	TRBJ1-2	NA	CASSQDLGGADGYTF	TGTGCCAGCAGCCAAGACCTTGGGGGGGCCGATGGCTACACCTTC
TRBV20-1	NA	TRBJ2-2	NA	CSASWGRTGELFF	TGCAGTGCTAGTTGGGGGCGCACCGGGGAGCTGTTTTTT